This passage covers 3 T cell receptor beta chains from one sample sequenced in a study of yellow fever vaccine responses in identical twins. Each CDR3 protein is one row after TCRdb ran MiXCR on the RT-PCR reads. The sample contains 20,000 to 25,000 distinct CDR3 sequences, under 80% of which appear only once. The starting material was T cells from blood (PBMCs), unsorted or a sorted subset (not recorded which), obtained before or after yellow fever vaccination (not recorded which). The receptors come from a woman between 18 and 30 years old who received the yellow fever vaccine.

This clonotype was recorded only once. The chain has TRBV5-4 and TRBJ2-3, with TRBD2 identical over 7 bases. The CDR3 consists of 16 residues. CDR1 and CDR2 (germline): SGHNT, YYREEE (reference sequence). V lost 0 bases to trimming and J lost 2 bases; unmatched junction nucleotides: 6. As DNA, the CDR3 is TGTGCCAGCAGCTTGGCGCCGGGGGGTCTCACAGATACGCAGTATTTT. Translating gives CASSLAPGGLTDTQYF. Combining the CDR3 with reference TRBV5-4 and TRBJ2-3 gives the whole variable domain ETGVTQSPTHLIKTRGQQVTLRCSSQSGHNTVSWYQQALGQGPQFIFQYYREEENGRGNFPPRFSGLQFPNYSSELNVNALELDDSALYLCASSLAPGGLTDTQYFGPGTRLTVL.

CDR3 sequence: CASSQSKENYGYTF. Written as DNA, the CDR3 is TGTGCCAGCAGCCAATCGAAAGAAAACTATGGCTACACCTTC. The chain recombines TRBV16 with TRBJ1-2, with D unclear. V was trimmed by 0 bases and J by 2 bases, leaving 7 bases between them. Germline CDR1 reads KGHSY; CDR2 reads FQNENV. This CDR3 region has 14 residues.

This CDR3 is CASSLDLTSGSAGELFF. CDR3 sequence (DNA): TGTGCCAGCAGCTTAGATTTGACTAGCGGGAGTGCCGGGGAGCTGTTTTTT. This chain connects TRBV11-3 to TRBJ2-2, with 12 bases aligning to TRBD2. The CDR3 consists of 17 residues. Germline V lookup: CDR1 SGHNT, CDR2 YENEEA. The V gene end was trimmed by 0 bases and the J gene end by 6 bases; junction bases not matched to a gene: 5.